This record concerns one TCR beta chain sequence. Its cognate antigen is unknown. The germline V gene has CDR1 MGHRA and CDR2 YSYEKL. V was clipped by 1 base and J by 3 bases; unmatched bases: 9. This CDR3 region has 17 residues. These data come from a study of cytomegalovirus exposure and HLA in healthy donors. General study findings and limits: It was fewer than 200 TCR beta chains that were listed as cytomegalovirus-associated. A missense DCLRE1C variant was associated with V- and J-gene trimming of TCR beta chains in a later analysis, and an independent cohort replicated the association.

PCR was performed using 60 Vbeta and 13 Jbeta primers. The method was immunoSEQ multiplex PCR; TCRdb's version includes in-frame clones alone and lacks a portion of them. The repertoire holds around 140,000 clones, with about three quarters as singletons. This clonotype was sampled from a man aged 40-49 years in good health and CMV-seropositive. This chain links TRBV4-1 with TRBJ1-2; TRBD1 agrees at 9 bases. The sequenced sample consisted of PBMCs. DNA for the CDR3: TGCGCCAGCAGCCAAGGGGGGTACAGGGGGCCCCACTATGGCTACACCTTC. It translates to CASSQGGYRGPHYGYTF.